These T cell receptor beta chains were read from a single sample in a study of blood T cell repertoires in COVID-19. Sequenced by immunoSEQ multiplex PCR; TCRdb stores in-frame clones only, minus some. The sample lists 180,000 or so clones; roughly four fifths were seen once. Material: peripheral blood. The receptors shown here come from a human donor with acute or convalescent COVID-19. The donor label of this sample is uncertain. Each CDR3 is given with its conserved first and last residue. D genes are given only for firm matches. For some rows the clone size is stated as once, few or many, or as a class when expanded; others skip it.

clone_size,d_call,j_call,v_call,cdr3_aa,cdr3_nt
NA,TRBD1,TRBJ2-7,TRBV29-1,CSVYRGREQYF,TGCAGCGTATACAGGGGACGAGAGCAGTACTTC
NA,TRBD1,TRBJ1-5,TRBV19,CASRQGGTGNQPQHF,TGTGCCAGTAGACAGGGGGGGACAGGCAATCAGCCCCAGCATTTT
NA,NA,TRBJ1-6,TRBV30,CAWSLTGSQSPLHF,TGTGCCTGGAGTCTTACAGGGTCCCAATCACCCCTCCACTTT
NA,TRBD1,TRBJ2-7,TRBV7-9,CASSSTGQGLREQYF,TGTGCCAGCAGCTCTACAGGACAGGGGTTAAGGGAGCAGTACTTC
NA,TRBD1,TRBJ2-5,TRBV28,CASSLSTGGETQYF,TGTGCCAGCAGTTTATCGACAGGGGGGGAGACCCAGTACTTC
NA,NA,TRBJ1-6,TRBV28,CASSLSGRSYNSPLHF,TGTGCCAGCAGTCTCTCAGGCCGCTCCTATAATTCACCCCTCCACTTT
NA,NA,TRBJ2-3,TRBV29-1,CSALKQDSTDTQYF,TGCAGCGCCCTCAAGCAGGATAGCACAGATACGCAGTATTTT
NA,NA,TRBJ1-6,TRBV5-1,CASSSTGMQNSPLHF,TGCGCCAGCAGCTCAACAGGGATGCAGAATTCACCCCTCCACTTT
NA,TRBD1,TRBJ1-2,TRBV19,CASSTNSQGVLTF,TGTGCCAGTAGTACCAATTCCCAGGGGGTCCTCACCTTC
few,TRBD2,TRBJ2-2,TRBV27,CASRLAGVFTGELFF,TGTGCCAGTCGACTAGCGGGAGTGTTCACCGGGGAGCTGTTTTTT
NA,TRBD1,TRBJ2-7,TRBV19,CASRRDRGSYEQYF,TGTGCCAGTAGACGGGACAGGGGATCCTACGAGCAGTACTTC
NA,TRBD2,TRBJ2-2,TRBV9,CASSGTSRNTGELFF,TGTGCCAGCAGCGGGACTAGCAGAAACACCGGGGAGCTGTTTTTT
NA,TRBD1,TRBJ1-2,TRBV18,CASSPPGQGVRGNYGYTF,TGTGCCAGCTCACCGCCGGGACAGGGAGTAAGAGGAAACTATGGCTACACCTTC
NA,TRBD2,TRBJ2-2,TRBV30,CAWTTQGGPNTGELFF,TGTGCCTGGACCACCCAGGGAGGGCCGAACACCGGGGAGCTGTTTTTT
NA,NA,TRBJ1-1,TRBV12-3/TRBV12-4,CASSSEVRAEAFF,TGTGCCAGCAGTTCGGAGGTTAGGGCTGAAGCTTTCTTT
NA,NA,TRBJ2-7,TRBV7-2,CASSLAIGSYEQYF,TGTGCCAGCAGCTTAGCGATCGGTTCCTACGAGCAGTACTTC
NA,NA,TRBJ1-1,TRBV19,CASSIYLLETEAFF,TGTGCCAGTAGTATCTATCTTCTGGAGACTGAAGCTTTCTTT
few,NA,TRBJ2-3,TRBV9,CASSVVGGWDTQYF,TGTGCCAGCAGCGTAGTTGGGGGCTGGGATACGCAGTATTTT
NA,NA,TRBJ2-5,TRBV5-6,CASTGIDRHQETQYF,TGTGCCAGCACCGGAATCGACAGGCACCAAGAGACCCAGTACTTC
once,NA,TRBJ1-4,TRBV19,CASSTMGQGISEKLFF,TGTGCCAGTAGTACCATGGGGCAAGGGATCAGCGAAAAACTGTTTTTT
NA,NA,TRBJ1-2,TRBV4-2,CASSQVDYGYTF,TGTGCCAGCAGCCAAGTAGACTATGGCTACACCTTC
NA,NA,TRBJ2-3,TRBV7-9,CASSSSGHTDTQYF,TGTGCCAGCAGCTCCTCAGGTCATACAGATACGCAGTATTTT
NA,NA,TRBJ2-2,TRBV19,CASSNRAGQGTGELFF,TGTGCCAGTAGTAATCGGGCAGGGCAGGGAACCGGGGAGCTGTTTTTT
few,NA,TRBJ1-2,TRBV6-5,CASMLGATAHGYTF,TGTGCCAGCATGCTGGGGGCCACGGCTCATGGCTACACCTTC
NA,TRBD2,TRBJ2-5,TRBV4-1,CASSQDTMQAGVRDTQYF,TGCGCCAGCAGCCAAGACACAATGCAAGCGGGGGTCAGGGATACCCAGTACTTC
NA,TRBD2,TRBJ2-3,TRBV24-1,CATRGRGASTDTQYF,TGTGCCACCAGGGGGAGGGGCGCGAGCACAGATACGCAGTATTTT
NA,NA,TRBJ1-1,TRBV14,CASSRGGGRGSEAFF,TGTGCCAGCAGCCGAGGGGGGGGGCGCGGCTCTGAAGCTTTCTTT
NA,TRBD1,TRBJ1-1,TRBV3-1/TRBV3-2,CASSPGTGPGNTEAFF,TGTGCCAGCAGCCCGGGGACAGGACCAGGAAACACTGAAGCTTTCTTT
few,TRBD2,TRBJ2-2,TRBV7-6,CASSLEPLAGGNTGELFF,TGTGCCAGCAGCTTAGAACCCCTAGCGGGAGGGAACACCGGGGAGCTGTTTTTT
NA,NA,TRBJ2-3,TRBV9,CASSVGPGDTDTQYF,TGTGCCAGCAGCGTAGGTCCGGGAGATACAGATACGCAGTATTTT
NA,TRBD2,TRBJ2-7,TRBV30,CAQKASGRAYEQYF,TGTGCCCAGAAGGCTAGCGGGAGGGCCTACGAGCAGTACTTC
NA,NA,TRBJ2-7,TRBV20-1,CSASGGQRSYEQYF,TGCAGTGCTAGTGGAGGGCAGAGGTCCTACGAGCAGTACTTC
few,TRBD2,TRBJ2-7,TRBV9,CASSDQLAPSYEQYF,TGTGCCAGCAGCGACCAACTAGCGCCCTCCTACGAGCAGTACTTC
NA,NA,TRBJ1-3,TRBV4-2,CASSQDIRSGGNTIYF,TGTGCCAGCAGCCAAGATATCAGGTCAGGAGGAAACACCATATATTTT
NA,NA,TRBJ2-2,TRBV7-2,CASSLNAAGTAGELFF,TGTGCCAGCAGCTTAAATGCTGCGGGAACGGCCGGGGAGCTGTTTTTT
NA,NA,TRBJ2-1,TRBV5-1,CPSSLLGGKEQFF,TGCCCCAGCAGCCTGCTAGGCGGGAAGGAGCAGTTCTTC
NA,NA,TRBJ1-5,TRBV2,CASSDGQVFNQPQHF,TGTGCCAGCAGTGATGGCCAGGTCTTCAATCAGCCCCAGCATTTT
NA,TRBD1,TRBJ1-1,TRBV7-2,CASSGQENTEAFF,TGTGCCAGCAGCGGACAGGAGAACACTGAAGCTTTCTTT
NA,TRBD2,TRBJ2-5,TRBV9,CASSSRTSGQETQYF,TGTGCCAGCAGCTCCCGGACTAGCGGACAAGAGACCCAGTACTTC
NA,NA,TRBJ1-5,TRBV27,CASSLYYSNQPQHF,TGTGCCAGCAGTTTATACTATAGCAATCAGCCCCAGCATTTT
NA,TRBD1,TRBJ2-1,TRBV29-1,CSVWTGDYNEQFF,TGCAGCGTATGGACAGGGGACTACAATGAGCAGTTCTTC
NA,TRBD2,TRBJ2-7,TRBV19,CASSPGRAGGSTYEQYF,TGTGCCAGTAGCCCGGGTCGGGCGGGAGGCTCGACCTACGAGCAGTACTTC
NA,TRBD1,TRBJ2-5,TRBV9,CASSSQGAGETQYF,TGTGCCAGCAGCTCACAGGGGGCCGGCGAGACCCAGTACTTC
NA,NA,TRBJ1-5,TRBV14,CASSRRANQPQHF,TGTGCCAGCAGCCGGAGGGCCAATCAGCCCCAGCATTTT
NA,NA,TRBJ2-3,TRBV19,CASSIPGLATDTQYF,TGTGCCAGTAGTATACCGGGACTGGCCACAGATACGCAGTATTTT
once,TRBD2,TRBJ2-5,TRBV6-2/TRBV6-3,CASSYKILAGVGETQYF,TGTGCCAGCAGTTACAAAATATTAGCGGGAGTCGGCGAGACCCAGTACTTC
NA,TRBD1,TRBJ2-7,TRBV6-5,CASSYSVTGYEQYF,TGTGCCAGCAGTTACTCGGTGACAGGGTACGAGCAGTACTTC
NA,TRBD1,TRBJ2-7,TRBV5-1,CASSPLGQGAPGVYF,TGCGCCAGCAGCCCCCTGGGACAGGGGGCGCCTGGCGTGTACTTC
NA,NA,TRBJ2-5,TRBV20-1,CSARRQETQYF,TGCAGTGCTCGGAGACAAGAGACCCAGTACTTC
NA,NA,TRBJ1-4,TRBV5-6,CASSFTQTEKLFF,TGTGCCAGCAGCTTCACACAGACTGAAAAACTGTTTTTT
NA,NA,TRBJ2-7,TRBV5-4,CASSLRAGLSSYEQYF,TGTGCCAGCAGCTTGAGGGCGGGGCTGAGCTCCTACGAGCAGTACTTC
NA,NA,TRBJ1-2,TRBV12-5,CASGSSSSYGYTF,TGTGCTAGTGGTTCTAGTTCCTCCTATGGCTACACCTTC
NA,TRBD1,TRBJ1-1,TRBV10-2,CASSVDRGNTEAFF,TGCGCCAGCAGTGTAGACAGGGGTAACACTGAAGCTTTCTTT
few,NA,TRBJ2-1,TRBV7-7,CASSLAGVGYNEQFF,TGTGCCAGCAGCTTAGCAGGGGTGGGATACAATGAGCAGTTCTTC
NA,NA,TRBJ2-1,TRBV10-3,CAISALGGRAQFF,TGTGCCATCAGTGCCCTAGGTGGCCGTGCGCAGTTCTTC
NA,TRBD2,TRBJ2-3,TRBV6-1,CASSEEPGGTQYF,TGTGCCAGCAGTGAAGAACCGGGAGGTACGCAGTATTTT
NA,TRBD2,TRBJ2-3,TRBV15,CATSRSSGSLSDTQYF,TGTGCCACCAGCAGAAGTAGCGGGAGCCTATCAGATACGCAGTATTTT
NA,NA,TRBJ1-2,TRBV14,CASSQVGTLEGYTF,TGTGCCAGCAGCCAAGTCGGCACTTTGGAGGGCTACACCTTC
NA,TRBD2,TRBJ2-7,TRBV7-2,CASSQGGSSYEQYF,TGTGCCAGCAGCCAGGGAGGGAGCTCCTACGAGCAGTACTTC